The present TCR beta chain was sequenced within a study of T cell responses to AZD1222 COVID-19 vaccine. Sequenced by immunoSEQ multiplex PCR; TCRdb stores in-frame clones only, minus some. This table has 150,000 or so clones, over 75% appearing once. Regarding the study as a whole: Clonal diversity was possibly underestimated, and white British individuals and females predominated among donors.

There are a few counts of this clone. Its antigen is not identified. V was cut by 0 bases and J by 1 base, with 10 bases left in between. This CDR3 has 16 amino acids. From germline, CDR1 is SQVTM and CDR2 ANQGSEA. The specimen comprised peripheral blood, sampled on day 0 of AZD1222 vaccination. J is TRBJ2-6 and V is TRBV29-1; weak D call: TRBD2 (5 bases). The receptor was derived from an adult in good health. In nucleotides, the CDR3 is TGCAGCGTTGAAGATAAGTCGGGGTCTGGGGCCAACGTCCTGACTTTC. It specifies CSVEDKSGSGANVLTF.